These 21 T cell receptor beta chains originate from one sample sequenced in a study of T-cell reconstitution after alpha-beta-depleted transplantation in children. As it was prepared, the TCRbeta library received unique molecular identifiers. TCRdb recomputed calls from the PCR reads with MiXCR, one row per CDR3 protein. The sample consists of over 85,000 distinct CDR3 sequences, about a tenth of them appearing once. The specimen was PBMCs from the stem cell graft donor, collected from the stem cell graft. These receptors were obtained from a human donor who donated a stem cell graft to a child with acute lymphoblastic leukemia.

This clonotype has a count of ten or more. The J gene is TRBJ2-5, the V gene TRBV7-2; D is unclear. V lost 4 bases and J lost 1, with 10 bases in between. The CDR3 contains 14 residues. Looked up from germline, CDR1 is SGHTA and CDR2 is FQGNSA. The CDR3 is CASSSGPGQETQYF. The CDR3 bases are TGTGCCAGCAGCTCAGGCCCAGGCCAAGAGACCCAGTACTTC.

The V gene is TRBV18, the J gene TRBJ1-5, with D tentatively TRBD1 (6 bases). The CDR3 loop spans 16 amino acids. V was pared by 2 bases and J by 1 base, with 12 bases between. The germline V gene has CDR1 KGHSH and CDR2 LQKENI. The CDR3 sequence: CASSPSGAGSNQPQHF. Here the CDR3 DNA reads TGTGCCAGCTCACCATCGGGGGCCGGGAGCAATCAGCCCCAGCATTTT.

This clonotype was seen ten or more times. This sequence joins TRBV29-1 and TRBJ1-1; D ambiguous. Trimming cost V 1 base and J 0 bases, with 6 bases left between them. This CDR3 comprises 13 residues. Germline CDR1 and CDR2: SQVTM and ANQGSEA. CDR3 region: CSVEGQLNTEAFF. CDR3 DNA: TGCAGCGTTGAAGGGCAGCTGAACACTGAAGCTTTCTTT.

The chain joins TRBV20-1 to TRBJ1-1, with TRBD1 matching 11 bases. V was pared by 6 bases and J by 0 bases, with 6 bases of the junction left unmatched. This CDR3 has 15 amino acids. Germline CDR1 and CDR2: DFQATT and SNEGSKA (reference sequence). The CDR3 DNA sequence: TGCAGTGCCAGGGACAGGGGGGTGATGAACACTGAAGCTTTCTTT. Residues: CSARDRGVMNTEAFF.

At least ten counts were recorded for this clonotype. The CDR3 here is CATSQGLASSYNEQFF. The DNA for the CDR3 is TGTGCCACCAGCCAGGGACTAGCGAGCTCCTACAATGAGCAGTTCTTC. The chain has TRBV15 and TRBJ2-1; 10 bases match TRBD2. Trimming removed 5 bases from V and 0 bases from J; junction bases left unmatched: 4. Germline lookup yields CDR1 LNHNV and CDR2 YYDKDF (reference sequence). This CDR3 region has 16 residues.

Many counts were recorded for this clonotype. This chain connects TRBV5-1 to TRBJ2-7, with 9 bases fitting TRBD2. Germline loops: CDR1 SGHRS, CDR2 YFSETQ. Trimming at V came to 0 bases and at J to 6 bases, leaving 7 bases not matched to a gene. CDR3 length: 15 amino acids. The CDR3 here is CASSLVAGGRGEQYF. For the CDR3, the DNA is TGCGCCAGCAGCTTGGTGGCGGGAGGGAGAGGCGAGCAGTACTTC.

V and J are TRBV30 and TRBJ2-5; tentative D call: TRBD1 (5 bases). Trimming pared 4 bases from V and 5 bases from J, leaving 11 bases between. Looked up from germline, CDR1 is GTSNPN and CDR2 is SVGIG (reference sequence). The CDR3 is made up of 12 amino acids. The CDR3 loop is CAWKGVLETQYF. As DNA, the CDR3 is TGTGCCTGGAAAGGGGTATTGGAGACCCAGTACTTC.

This clonotype was seen at least ten times. The chain links TRBV5-1 to TRBJ1-1; TRBD1 is a possible D gene (5 bases). Germline CDR1 SGHRS, CDR2 YFSETQ. V was pared by 1 base and J by 4 bases, with 14 bases between. There are 15 residues in the CDR3. The CDR3 DNA reads TGCGCCAGCAGCTTGCGTCAGGGAGTGGGCACTGAAGCTTTCTTT. It yields the protein CASSLRQGVGTEAFF.

Many counts were recorded for this clonotype. The V call is TRBV7-9, the J call TRBJ1-1; D possibly corresponds to TRBD1 (5 bases). This CDR3 is 14 amino acids long. V was pared by 0 bases and J by 8 bases, with 13 bases between. Germline V lookup: CDR1 SEHNR, CDR2 FQNEAQ (reference sequence). The CDR3 bases are TGTGCCAGCAGCTTAGCGGGAACCAACAGGGAAGCTTTCTTT. Its translation is CASSLAGTNREAFF.

This clonotype appeared many times. The chain is built from TRBV20-1 and TRBJ2-1; no clear D gene. The CDR3 has 14 amino acids. Trimming took off 0 bases at V and 6 bases at J, with 12 bases between the two ends. Germline V gives CDR1 DFQATT, CDR2 SNEGSKA (reference sequence). The CDR3 region is CSARDTLKSNEQFF. DNA for the CDR3: TGCAGTGCTAGAGATACGCTGAAATCCAATGAGCAGTTCTTC.

This clonotype has at least ten counts. This chain joins TRBV20-1 and TRBJ1-3; TRBD1 is a possible D gene (6 bases). The ends were cut back, 6 bases at V and 0 bases at J, with 9 bases in the middle. The CDR3 extends over 13 amino acids. Germline CDR1 is DFQATT and CDR2 is SNEGSKA (reference sequence). CDR3 protein: CSAGQLSGNTIYF. The DNA for the CDR3 is TGCAGTGCCGGACAGCTCTCTGGAAACACCATATATTTT.

This clonotype was seen at least ten times. V usage is TRBV29-1 and J usage is TRBJ2-2, with a possible D match to TRBD1 (6 bases). Germline CDR1 SQVTM, CDR2 ANQGSEA. V lost 2 bases to trimming and J lost 4 bases, with 8 bases between them. This CDR3 contains 13 residues. CDR3 nucleotides: TGCAGCGTTGAAATGGACAGCACCGGGGAGCTGTTTTTT. It codes for CSVEMDSTGELFF.

This clonotype appeared many times. This chain uses TRBV7-9 with TRBJ2-7, with TRBD2 matching over 9 bases. CDR3 length: 15 amino acids. V shed 5 bases, J shed 5 bases, and the junction held 10 bases outside the gene matches. Germline lookup yields CDR1 SEHNR and CDR2 FQNEAQ (reference sequence). Written as DNA, the CDR3 is TGTGCCAGCAGCCCGGAGGGCGGGAGGGTCCACGAGCAGTACTTC. As protein: CASSPEGGRVHEQYF. Looking up the rest from reference TRBV7-9 and TRBJ2-7 gives the full variable domain: DTGVSQNPRHKITKRGQNVTFRCDPISEHNRLYWYRQTLGQGPEFLTYFQNEAQLEKSRLLSDRFSAERPKGSFSTLEIQRTEQGDSAMYLCASSPEGGRVHEQYFGPGTRLTVT.

This clonotype was detected many times. This chain joins TRBV7-6 and TRBJ2-3, with D possibly matching TRBD1 (6 bases). This CDR3 is built from 16 residues. CDR1 SGHVS and CDR2 FNYEAQ come from the germline V gene. V was pared by 5 bases and J by 0 bases, with 15 bases between. In DNA form, the CDR3 reads TGTGCCAGCAGCCTCCGAGGGGGTCCTAGCACAGATACGCAGTATTTT. It translates to CASSLRGGPSTDTQYF.

This clonotype was recorded many times. The chain uses TRBV10-3 and TRBJ2-1; possibly TRBD1 for D (6 bases). CDR3 size: 13 residues. CDR1 is ENHRY and CDR2 is SYGVKD in the germline V gene. The V end lost 3 bases, the J end lost 8 bases, and 11 bases lay between the germline ends. CDR3 nucleotide sequence: TGTGCCATCAGTGAATTGGGGGCCTATGAGCAGTTCTTC. This sequence encodes CAISELGAYEQFF.

This clonotype was found many times. The chain recombines TRBV15 with TRBJ2-2, with D maybe TRBD2 (7 bases). The length of the CDR3 is 14 residues. V was shortened by 7 bases and J by 8 bases, with 17 bases between the two germline ends. CDR1 and CDR2 (germline): LNHNV, YYDKDF (reference sequence). CDR3 loop: CATNVYRGAGELFF. The CDR3 bases are TGTGCCACCAATGTCTACCGGGGGGCTGGGGAGCTGTTTTTT.

This clonotype has a count of ten or more. The chain recombines TRBV12-3 or TRBV12-4 with TRBJ1-2, with 7 bases lining up with TRBD1. J lost 4 bases, V lost 1 base, and 3 bases had no gene match. The CDR3 consists of 14 residues. In DNA, the CDR3 is TGTGCCAGCAGTTTAGGCGACAGGGCCTATGGCTACACCTTC. Its protein is CASSLGDRAYGYTF.

This clonotype was seen once. A much larger clone lies a single base off, so this may be a read error. This sequence joins TRBV6-2 or TRBV6-3 and TRBJ2-1; D call uncertain. Trimming took 1 base from V and 6 from J, leaving 10 bases between them. The germline CDR1 and CDR2 sequences are MNHEY and SVGEGT. The CDR3 has 14 residues. CDR3 sequence reads: CASSYLGITNEQFF. CDR3 coding DNA: TGTGCCAGCAGTTACTTGGGCATAACCAATGAGCAGTTCTTC.

This clonotype occurred many times. The CDR3: CATSGSGAGDTDTQYF. The CDR3 bases are TGTGCCACCAGTGGTTCCGGCGCCGGGGACACAGATACGCAGTATTTT. The chain combines TRBV24-1 with TRBJ2-3, with D tentatively TRBD2 (5 bases). Between the trimmed V and J ends, which lost 5 bases and 2 bases, there was a span of 16 bases. This CDR3 contains 16 residues. Per germline, CDR1 KGHDR and CDR2 SFDVKD.

This clonotype was seen only a few times. The CDR3 sequence is CSAAPGQVGNQPQHF. CDR3 sequence (DNA): TGCAGTGCAGCCCCGGGGCAGGTGGGCAATCAGCCCCAGCATTTT. V usage is TRBV20-1 and J usage is TRBJ1-5; perhaps TRBD1 as D (5 bases). V was clipped by 6 bases and J by 2 bases, with 17 bases between them. The CDR3 spans 15 residues. Germline V lookup: CDR1 DFQATT, CDR2 SNEGSKA (reference sequence).

This clonotype was seen repeatedly, ten times or more. The chain carries TRBV5-6 and TRBJ2-7, with 7 bases that match TRBD1. Germline-derived CDR1 and CDR2 are SGHDT and YYEEEE. CDR3 size: 18 residues. V was clipped by 0 bases and J by 2 bases; unmatched bases: 14. The CDR3 is CASSLVGGILIQAYEQYF. The CDR3 DNA is TGTGCCAGCAGCTTGGTAGGGGGCATATTGATACAAGCCTACGAGCAGTACTTC.